This entry features one TCR beta chain sequence. Its antigen remains unknown. The sample belongs to a study of T cells in tuberculosis. Study in general: Within 7 days of starting treatment, or before, PBMC were stored. Study outcomes and limitations: Samples were chosen by availability of cryopreserved specimens. GEM motif frequencies gave over 55% accuracy; the GMM repertoire gave 85% to 90%.

CDR3 size: 15 residues. Per germline, CDR1 MNHNS and CDR2 SASEGT. The V gene lost 8 bases and the J gene lost 0 bases, with 14 bases spanning the gap. Time point: new active TB diagnosis, blood taken before or within 7 days of starting treatment. Using immunoSEQ multiplex PCR, the repertoire was profiled, and TCRdb retains in-frame clones only, with some absent. The table records about 34,000 clones, around 93% of them present only once. Material: PBMCs, obtained at tuberculosis diagnosis. The rearrangement links TRBV6-1 to TRBJ1-5; D gene unclear. This clonotype originated in an adult with tuberculosis. Written as DNA, the CDR3 is TGTGCCAGCCGAGTGGAGGGATATAGCAATCAGCCCCAGCATTTT. This gives the protein CASRVEGYSNQPQHF.